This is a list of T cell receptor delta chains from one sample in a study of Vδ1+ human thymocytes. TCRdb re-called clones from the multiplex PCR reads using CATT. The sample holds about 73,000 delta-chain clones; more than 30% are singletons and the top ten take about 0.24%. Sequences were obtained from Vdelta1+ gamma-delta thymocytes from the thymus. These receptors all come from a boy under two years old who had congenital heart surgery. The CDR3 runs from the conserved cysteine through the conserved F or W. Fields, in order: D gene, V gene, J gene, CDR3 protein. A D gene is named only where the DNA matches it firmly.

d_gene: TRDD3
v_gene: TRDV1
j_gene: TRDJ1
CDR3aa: CALGELPPLDWGPNVYTDKLIF

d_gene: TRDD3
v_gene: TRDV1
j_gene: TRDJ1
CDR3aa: CALGECNRCWGRPVGTDKLIF

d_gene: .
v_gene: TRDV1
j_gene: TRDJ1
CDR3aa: CALGDRWIGGNLSSTDKLIF

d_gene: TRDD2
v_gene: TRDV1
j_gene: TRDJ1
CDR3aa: CALGVFPTWVRHTDKLIF

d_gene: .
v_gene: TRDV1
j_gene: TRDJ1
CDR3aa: CALGDTYRVKWQDKLIF

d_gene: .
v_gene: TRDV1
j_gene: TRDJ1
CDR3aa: CALGELSGSPYRTDKLIF

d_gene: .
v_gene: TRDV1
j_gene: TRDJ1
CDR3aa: CALGDSAFLQPGDTGTDKLIF

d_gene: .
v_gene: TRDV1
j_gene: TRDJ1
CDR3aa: CALEIKSPSLDTDKLIF

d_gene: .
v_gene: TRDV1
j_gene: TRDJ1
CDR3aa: CALGDQGASYFSFTGGLRYTDKLIF

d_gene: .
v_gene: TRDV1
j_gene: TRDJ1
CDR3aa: CALGELDLRPRQLGGPDKLIF

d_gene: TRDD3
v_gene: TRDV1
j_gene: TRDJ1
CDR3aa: CALGELGQSTYLGDNTDKLIF

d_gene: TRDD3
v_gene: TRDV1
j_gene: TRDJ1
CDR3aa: CALGAIPLTGGYGVYTDKLIF

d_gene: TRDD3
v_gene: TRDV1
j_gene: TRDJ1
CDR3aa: CALGDHPTPYWGIRPYTDKLIF

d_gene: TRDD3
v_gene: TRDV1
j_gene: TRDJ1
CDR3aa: CALITTGGLPYTDKLIF

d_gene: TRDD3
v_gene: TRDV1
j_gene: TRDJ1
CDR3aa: CALGKLLLGGSHPPDTDKLIF

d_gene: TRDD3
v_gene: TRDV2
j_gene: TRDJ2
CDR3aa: CACTQIGLLGEEGAQLFF

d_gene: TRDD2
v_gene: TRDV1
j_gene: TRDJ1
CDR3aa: CALGEPGLPRPDTYKLIF

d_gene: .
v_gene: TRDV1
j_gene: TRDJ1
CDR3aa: CALGEFSPMMVLTRSLIF

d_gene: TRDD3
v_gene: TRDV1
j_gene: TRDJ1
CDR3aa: CALGELFFVTGGDSMTDKLIF

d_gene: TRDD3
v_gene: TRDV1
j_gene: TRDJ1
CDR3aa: CALGLRLWGIQCTDKLIF

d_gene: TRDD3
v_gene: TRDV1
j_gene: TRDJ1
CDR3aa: CALGESPPQPFVLLGTPVGYTDKLIF

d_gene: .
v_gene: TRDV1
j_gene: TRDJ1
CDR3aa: CALGFRPCGPTDKLIF

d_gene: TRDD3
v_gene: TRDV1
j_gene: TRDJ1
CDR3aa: CALGEQYRGILYTDKLIF

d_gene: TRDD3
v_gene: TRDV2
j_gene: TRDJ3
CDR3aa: CACGYWGIRLVYLPWDTRQMFF

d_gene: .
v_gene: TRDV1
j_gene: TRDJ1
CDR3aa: CALGRTDGKLRYTDKLIF

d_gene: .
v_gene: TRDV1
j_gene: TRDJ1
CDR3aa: CALGELRPYPCATDKLIF

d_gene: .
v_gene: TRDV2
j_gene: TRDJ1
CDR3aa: CACDTLGIYTDKLIF

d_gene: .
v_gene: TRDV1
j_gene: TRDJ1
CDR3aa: CALGVPHFLRTPAHTGDTLWLIF